What follows are 4 T cell receptor beta chains derived from one specimen sequenced in a study of shared clonotypes between healthy human individuals. Clones were read by immunoSEQ multiplex PCR, and TCRdb kept only the in-frame ones, dropping some. The profile shows approximately 2.3 million clones, 93% of them singletons. The sequencing sample was made of naive CD4+ T cells from PBMCs. Subset of the sample: CD45RA+ positively selected. The receptors stem from a man in his late teens or twenties in good health. Some clones in this sample may be carry-over from other donors' samples.

The J gene is TRBJ2-7, the V gene TRBV7-8; 7 bases agree with TRBD1. Per germline, CDR1 SGHVS and CDR2 FQNEAQ. The CDR3 is 16 residues long. Trimming removed 5 bases from V and 5 bases from J; junction bases left unmatched: 15. The CDR3 loop is CASSPNRVLGGHEQYF. As DNA, the CDR3 is TGTGCCAGCAGCCCCAACCGGGTCCTAGGGGGCCACGAGCAGTACTTC.

With regard to this clone: Other DNA sequences within the sample encode an identical CDR3. The V gene is TRBV7-9, the J gene TRBJ2-3, with D possibly being TRBD2 (5 bases). The V end was cut by 3 bases, the J end by 2 bases, with 12 bases between. CDR3 size: 15 residues. Germline values: CDR1 SEHNR, CDR2 FQNEAQ (reference sequence). CDR3 nucleotides: TGTGCCAGCAGCTTTCGGTCGGGGATCACAGATACGCAGTATTTT. This codes for CASSFRSGITDTQYF.

V and J are TRBV28 and TRBJ1-2; D is possibly TRBD1 (5 bases). Germline CDR1 and CDR2: MDHEN and SYDVKM. V shed 9 bases and J shed 4 bases, with 30 bases lying between them. CDR3 length equals 18 residues. In DNA, the CDR3 is TGTGCCAGTCGTTCCCCCCCGGGAGGCAGGGAGAGCCTCTATGGCTACACCTTC. The encoded protein is CASRSPPGGRESLYGYTF.

CDR3 amino acids: CASSETTGSSYEQYF. Written as DNA, the CDR3 is TGTGCCAGCAGTGAGACCACAGGGAGCTCCTACGAGCAGTACTTC. This chain uses TRBV2 with TRBJ2-7; perhaps TRBD1 as D (6 bases). In germline, CDR1 is SNHLY, CDR2 FYNNEI. The CDR3 has 15 residues. The V gene lost 3 bases and the J gene lost 0 bases, with 12 bases spanning the gap.